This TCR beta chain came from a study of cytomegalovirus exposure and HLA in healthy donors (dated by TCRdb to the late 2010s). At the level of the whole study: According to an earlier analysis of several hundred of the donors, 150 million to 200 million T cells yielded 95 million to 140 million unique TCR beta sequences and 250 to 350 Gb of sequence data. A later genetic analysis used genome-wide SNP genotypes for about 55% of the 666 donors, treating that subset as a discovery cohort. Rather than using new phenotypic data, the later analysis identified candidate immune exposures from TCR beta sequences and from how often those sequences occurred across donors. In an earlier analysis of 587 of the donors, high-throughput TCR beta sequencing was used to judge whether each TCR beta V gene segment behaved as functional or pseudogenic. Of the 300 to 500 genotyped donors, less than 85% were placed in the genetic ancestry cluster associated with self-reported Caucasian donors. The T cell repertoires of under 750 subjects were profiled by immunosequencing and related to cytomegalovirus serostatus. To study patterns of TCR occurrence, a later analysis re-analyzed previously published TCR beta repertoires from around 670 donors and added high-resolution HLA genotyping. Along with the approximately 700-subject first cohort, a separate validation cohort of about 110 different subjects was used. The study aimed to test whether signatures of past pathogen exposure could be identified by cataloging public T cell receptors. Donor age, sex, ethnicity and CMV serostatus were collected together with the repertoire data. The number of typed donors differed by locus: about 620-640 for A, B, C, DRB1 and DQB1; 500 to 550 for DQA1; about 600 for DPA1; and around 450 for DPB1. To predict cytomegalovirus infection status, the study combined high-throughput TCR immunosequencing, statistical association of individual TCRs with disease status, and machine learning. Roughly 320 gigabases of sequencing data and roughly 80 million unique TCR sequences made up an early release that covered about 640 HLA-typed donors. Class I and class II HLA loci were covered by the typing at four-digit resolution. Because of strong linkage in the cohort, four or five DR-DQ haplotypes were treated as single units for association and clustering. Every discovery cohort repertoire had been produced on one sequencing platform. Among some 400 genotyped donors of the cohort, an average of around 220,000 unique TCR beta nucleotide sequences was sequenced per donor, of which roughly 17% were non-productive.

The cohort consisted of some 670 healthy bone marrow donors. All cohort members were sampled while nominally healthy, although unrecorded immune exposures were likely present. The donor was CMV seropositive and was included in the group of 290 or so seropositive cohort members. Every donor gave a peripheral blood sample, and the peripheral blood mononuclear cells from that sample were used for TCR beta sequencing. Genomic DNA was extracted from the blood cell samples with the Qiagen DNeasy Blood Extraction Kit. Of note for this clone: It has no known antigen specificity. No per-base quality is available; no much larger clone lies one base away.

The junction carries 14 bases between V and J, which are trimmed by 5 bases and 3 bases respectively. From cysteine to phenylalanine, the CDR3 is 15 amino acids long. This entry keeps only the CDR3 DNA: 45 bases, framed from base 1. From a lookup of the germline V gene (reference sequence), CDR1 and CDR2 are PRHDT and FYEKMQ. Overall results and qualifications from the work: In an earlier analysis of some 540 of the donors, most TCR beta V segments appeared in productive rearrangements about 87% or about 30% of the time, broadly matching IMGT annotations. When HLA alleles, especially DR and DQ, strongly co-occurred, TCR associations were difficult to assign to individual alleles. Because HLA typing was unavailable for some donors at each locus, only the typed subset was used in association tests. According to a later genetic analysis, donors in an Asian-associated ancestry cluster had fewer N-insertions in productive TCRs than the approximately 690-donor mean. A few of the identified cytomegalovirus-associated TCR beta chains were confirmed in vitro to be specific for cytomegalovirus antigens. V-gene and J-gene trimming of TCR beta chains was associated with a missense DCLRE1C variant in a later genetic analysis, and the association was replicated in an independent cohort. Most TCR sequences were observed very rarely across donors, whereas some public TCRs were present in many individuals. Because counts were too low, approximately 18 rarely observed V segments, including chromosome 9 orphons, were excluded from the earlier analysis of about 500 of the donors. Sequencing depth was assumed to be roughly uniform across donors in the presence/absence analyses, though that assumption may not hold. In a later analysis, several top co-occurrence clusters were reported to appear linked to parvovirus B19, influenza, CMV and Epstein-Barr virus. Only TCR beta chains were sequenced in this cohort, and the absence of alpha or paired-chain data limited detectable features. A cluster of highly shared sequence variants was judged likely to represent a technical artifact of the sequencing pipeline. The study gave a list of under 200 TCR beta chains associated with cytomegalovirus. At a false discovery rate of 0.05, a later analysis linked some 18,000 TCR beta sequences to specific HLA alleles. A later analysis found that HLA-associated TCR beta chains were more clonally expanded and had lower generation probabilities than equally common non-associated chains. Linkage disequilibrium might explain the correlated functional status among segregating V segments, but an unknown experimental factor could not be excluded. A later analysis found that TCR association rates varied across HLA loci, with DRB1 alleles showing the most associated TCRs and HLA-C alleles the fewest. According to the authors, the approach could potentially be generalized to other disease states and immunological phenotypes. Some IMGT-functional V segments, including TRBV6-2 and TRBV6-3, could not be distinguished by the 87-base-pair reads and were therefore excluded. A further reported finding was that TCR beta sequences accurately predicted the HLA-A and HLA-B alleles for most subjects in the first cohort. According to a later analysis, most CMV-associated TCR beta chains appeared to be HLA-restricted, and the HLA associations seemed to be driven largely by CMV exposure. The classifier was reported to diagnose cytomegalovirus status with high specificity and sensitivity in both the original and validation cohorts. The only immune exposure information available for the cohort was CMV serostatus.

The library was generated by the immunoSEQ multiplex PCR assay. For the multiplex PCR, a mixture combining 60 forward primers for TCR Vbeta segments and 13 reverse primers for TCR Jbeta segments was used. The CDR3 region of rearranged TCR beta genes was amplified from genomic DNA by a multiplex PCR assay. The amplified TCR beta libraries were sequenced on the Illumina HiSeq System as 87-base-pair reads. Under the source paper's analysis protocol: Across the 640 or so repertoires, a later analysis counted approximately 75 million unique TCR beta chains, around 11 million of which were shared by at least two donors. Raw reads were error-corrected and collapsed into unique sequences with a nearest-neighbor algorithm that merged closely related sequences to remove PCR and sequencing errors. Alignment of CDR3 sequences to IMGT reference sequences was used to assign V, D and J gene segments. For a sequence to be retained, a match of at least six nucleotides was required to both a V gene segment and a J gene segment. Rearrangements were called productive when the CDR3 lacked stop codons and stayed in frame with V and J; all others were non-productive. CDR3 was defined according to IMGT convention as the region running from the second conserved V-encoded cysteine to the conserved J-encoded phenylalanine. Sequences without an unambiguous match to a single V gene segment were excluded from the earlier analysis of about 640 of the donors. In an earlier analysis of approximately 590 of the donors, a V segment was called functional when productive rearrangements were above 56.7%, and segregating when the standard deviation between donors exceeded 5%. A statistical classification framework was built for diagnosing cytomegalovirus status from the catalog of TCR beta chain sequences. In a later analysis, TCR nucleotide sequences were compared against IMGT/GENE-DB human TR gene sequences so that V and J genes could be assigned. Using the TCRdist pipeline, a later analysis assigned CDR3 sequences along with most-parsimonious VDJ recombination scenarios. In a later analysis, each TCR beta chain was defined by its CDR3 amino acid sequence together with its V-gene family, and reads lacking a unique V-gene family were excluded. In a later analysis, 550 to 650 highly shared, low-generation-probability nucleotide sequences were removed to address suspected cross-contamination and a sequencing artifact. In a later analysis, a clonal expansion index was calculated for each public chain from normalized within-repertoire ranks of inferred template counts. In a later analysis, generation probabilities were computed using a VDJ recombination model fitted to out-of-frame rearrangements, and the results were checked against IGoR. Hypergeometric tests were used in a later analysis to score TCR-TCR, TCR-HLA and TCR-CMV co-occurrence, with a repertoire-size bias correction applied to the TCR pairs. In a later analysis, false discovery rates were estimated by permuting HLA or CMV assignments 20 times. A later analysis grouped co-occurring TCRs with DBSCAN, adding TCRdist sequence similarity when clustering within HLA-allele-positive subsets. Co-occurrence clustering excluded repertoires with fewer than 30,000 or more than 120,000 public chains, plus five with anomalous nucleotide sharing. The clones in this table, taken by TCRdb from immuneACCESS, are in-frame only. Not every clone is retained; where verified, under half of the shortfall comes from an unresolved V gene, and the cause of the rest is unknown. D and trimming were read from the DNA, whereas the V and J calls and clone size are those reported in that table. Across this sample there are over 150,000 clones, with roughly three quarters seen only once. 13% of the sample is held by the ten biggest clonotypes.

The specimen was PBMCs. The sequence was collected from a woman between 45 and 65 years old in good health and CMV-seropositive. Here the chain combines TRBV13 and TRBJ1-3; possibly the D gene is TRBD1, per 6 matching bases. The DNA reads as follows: TGTGCCAGCAGCCTCAGCATGGACAGTGGAAACACCATATATTTT. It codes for CASSLSMDSGNTIYF.